This TCR beta chain was documented in a study of tumor-infiltrating lymphocytes in oesophageal squamous cell carcinoma. Germline CDR1 is SGHTA and CDR2 is FQGNSA. The CDR3 covers 16 residues. TCRdb re-called the PCR reads with MiXCR, one entry per CDR3 protein. The sample comprises 10,000 to 15,000 distinct CDR3 sequences, 58% of which are singletons, and approximately 32% rests with the top ten. The chain uses TRBV7-2 and TRBJ2-7; 8 bases align to TRBD2. The DNA end favors TRBJ2-1, so the J call may be wrong. Sequenced input: esophageal tumor tissue. This TCR was recovered from a female donor with esophageal squamous cell carcinoma. For the CDR3, the DNA is TGTGCCAGCAGCTTAGGTCTAGCGGGCCCCTACAATGAGCAGTTCTTC. As protein: CASSLGLAGPYNEQFF.